This T cell receptor beta chain appears in the sequencing data of a study of T cell clonality in common variable immunodeficiency. Study-level findings and limits: Fewer deletions and N-nucleotide insertions were reportedly seen in common variable immunodeficiency TCR beta sequences. Fewer TCRbeta clones were shared among CVID subjects than controls.

Reduced serum IgG, IgA and/or IgM plus specific antibody deficiency defined CVID. For at least one year, all CVID subjects received replacement immunoglobulin. Measured with immunoSEQ multiplex PCR; TCRdb has only the in-frame clones, and not every one. Altogether about 28,000 clones were found in the sample, and no singletons occur. CDR1 is LNHDA, CDR2 SQIVND, per germline (reference sequence). Unmatched junction bases numbered 3, after V lost 8 bases and J lost 6 bases. The CDR3 spans 14 residues. Note on this clone: Its antigen is not known. The missing CDR3 end, 3 residues past where the read stops, is filled in from the germline J gene.

What was sequenced was peripheral blood mononuclear cells. This sequence joins TRBV19 and TRBJ2-1; TRBD2 agrees at 14 bases. This clonotype was obtained from a human donor with common variable immunodeficiency. Partial CDR3 DNA: TGTGCCAGTGGGACTAGCGGGAGCGGCAATGAG. Translation: CASGTSGSGNE. The full CDR3 protein reads CASGTSGSGNEQFF.